Below are 22 T cell receptor beta chains sequenced from a single sample in a study of blood T cell repertoires in COVID-19. Generated by immunoSEQ multiplex PCR, the TCRdb table keeps only in-frame clones and is missing some. The table shows 150,000 to 200,000 clones, with 88% occurring only once. Material for sequencing was peripheral blood. The receptors come from a human donor in a cohort sampled during active COVID-19.

This rearrangement joins TRBV24-1 to TRBJ2-2; TRBD2 is a possible D gene (5 bases). Germline CDR1 KGHDR, CDR2 SFDVKD. The V gene lost 5 bases and the J gene lost 7 bases, with 13 bases spanning the gap. The CDR3 is made up of 14 amino acids. The CDR3 spells CATSVAGSNGELFF. CDR3 DNA: TGTGCCACCAGTGTCGCGGGTAGCAACGGGGAGCTGTTTTTT.

In this sample, this clone turned up once. The CDR3 sequence: CASHPGTPAGDQYF. CDR3 coding DNA: TGTGCCAGCCATCCCGGGACACCGGCCGGGGACCAGTACTTC. The chain is built from TRBV7-9 and TRBJ2-5; weak D call: TRBD1 (6 bases). The CDR3 is made up of 14 amino acids. V was clipped by 8 bases and J by 10 bases, with 23 bases between them. CDR1 is SEHNR, CDR2 FQNEAQ, per germline (reference sequence).

Regarding this clone: This specimen includes other DNA sequences encoding the same CDR3. The chain employs TRBV29-1 and TRBJ2-7; 8 bases line up with TRBD1. With V trimmed by 6 bases and J by 4 bases, 8 bases remained unmatched. This CDR3 region has 13 residues. The germline CDR1 and CDR2 sequences are SQVTM and ANQGSEA. CDR3 DNA sequence: TGCAGCGTCCTACGGACAGGGATGTACGAGCAGTACTTC. Its translation is CSVLRTGMYEQYF.

The chain joins TRBV27 to TRBJ2-2; 7 bases agree with TRBD2. Germline V gene sequence: CDR1 MNHEY, CDR2 SMNVEV (reference sequence). The CDR3 loop spans 16 amino acids. V lost 5 bases and J lost 6; bases outside the gene matches: 12. The CDR3 spells CASSAHLAVIPGELFF. CDR3 DNA sequence: TGTGCCAGCAGTGCCCACCTAGCGGTGATCCCCGGGGAGCTGTTTTTT.

The CDR3 bases are TGTGCCAGCAGGCCCACTAGCTACAATGAGCAGTTCTTC. Translating gives CASRPTSYNEQFF. This chain links TRBV11-2 with TRBJ2-1; possible D gene TRBD2, 5 bases. Germline V gene sequence: CDR1 SGHAT, CDR2 FQNNGV. Trimming took 6 bases from V and 3 from J, leaving 9 bases between them. This CDR3 is 13 amino acids long.

The chain joins TRBV2 to TRBJ2-5; TRBD2 matches 11 bases. Losses at the gene ends were 4 bases for V and 3 bases for J; bases not matched to a gene: 10. Germline V CDR1 and CDR2: SNHLY, FYNNEI. There are 17 residues in the CDR3. CDR3 in amino acids: CASSARIAGGIKETQYF. In DNA form, the CDR3 reads TGTGCCAGCAGTGCTCGAATAGCGGGAGGGATCAAAGAGACCCAGTACTTC.

J is TRBJ1-2 and V is TRBV5-6, with a tentative D call TRBD1 (6 bases). Germline V gene lookup returns CDR1 SGHDT and CDR2 YYEEEE. The CDR3 covers 13 residues. The V and J ends lost 3 bases and 2 bases respectively, with 8 bases between them. CDR3 sequence reads: CASSWQGNYGYTF. The CDR3 nucleotides are TGTGCCAGCAGCTGGCAGGGGAACTATGGCTACACCTTC.

The rearrangement links TRBV13 to TRBJ1-6, with TRBD1 as a possible D gene (5 bases). This CDR3 region has 12 residues. Trimming pared 8 bases from V and 7 bases from J, leaving 9 bases between. Per germline, CDR1 PRHDT and CDR2 FYEKMQ (reference sequence). The CDR3 here is CASRQLNSPLHF. The CDR3 bases are TGTGCCAGCCGACAGTTGAATTCACCCCTCCACTTT. The full variable domain, its missing parts supplied by reference TRBV13 and TRBJ1-6, is AAGVIQSPRHLIKEKRETATLKCYPIPRHDTVYWYQQGPGQDPQFLISFYEKMQSDKGSIPDRFSAQQFSDYHSELNMSSLELGDSALYFCASRQLNSPLHFGNGTRLTVT.

This chain joins TRBV28 and TRBJ2-3; D unclear. Germline CDR1 is MDHEN and CDR2 is SYDVKM. Trimming took 1 base from V and 5 from J, leaving 4 bases between them. The CDR3 sequence is 12 residues long. The DNA of the CDR3 is TGTGCCAGCAGTTTATTCTTAGATACGCAGTATTTT. Translating gives CASSLFLDTQYF. The variable domain in full, with the rest retrieved from reference TRBV28 and TRBJ2-3, is DVKVTQSSRYLVKRTGEKVFLECVQDMDHENMFWYRQDPGLGLRLIYFSYDVKMKEKGDIPEGYSVSREKKERFSLILESASTNQTSMYLCASSLFLDTQYFGPGTRLTVL.

This chain links TRBV5-7 with TRBJ1-6; perhaps TRBD1 as D (6 bases). TRBV5-7 is an ORF, with its function uncertain. This CDR3 has 16 residues. The germline V and J ends were trimmed by 3 bases and 7 bases, with 17 bases remaining between them. The CDR3 region has the DNA TGTGCCAGCAGCTGCGGGGGCGGAGGTCGGAATTCACCCCTCCACTTT. It is translated as CASSCGGGGRNSPLHF.

The genes are TRBV3-1 (or the pseudogene TRBV3-2) and TRBJ1-4, with D unclear. The CDR3 is 15 residues long. V lost 0 bases, J lost 7 bases, and 12 bases lay in between. CDR1 LGHDT and CDR2 YNNKEL come from the germline V gene (reference sequence). In DNA, the CDR3 is TGTGCCAGCAGCCAAGATAAAGCCCGGTTTGAAAAACTGTTTTTT. Translation: CASSQDKARFEKLFF.

The rearrangement links TRBV7-2 to TRBJ2-5, with D perhaps TRBD2 (6 bases). This CDR3 has 18 amino acids. Germline V CDR1 and CDR2: SGHTA, FQGNSA. The germline V and J ends were trimmed by 2 bases and 0 bases, with 19 bases remaining between them. The CDR3 nucleotides read TGTGCCAGCAGCTTAATTGGAGGGGTACCGAAGTACCAAGAGACCCAGTACTTC. As protein: CASSLIGGVPKYQETQYF.

The rearrangement links TRBV30 to TRBJ1-3; no firm D call. V shed 2 bases and J shed 0 bases, with 11 bases lying between them. Germline CDR1 reads GTSNPN; CDR2 reads SVGIG (reference sequence). CDR3 length equals 15 residues. In DNA form, the CDR3 reads TGTGCCTGGAGTTTTCCAGGCTCCTCTGGAAACACCATATATTTT. Its protein is CAWSFPGSSGNTIYF.

V usage is TRBV7-2 and J usage is TRBJ2-3, with a possible D match to TRBD2 (6 bases). This CDR3 comprises 15 residues. Trimming pared 6 bases from V and 2 bases from J, leaving 15 bases between. CDR1 and CDR2 (germline): SGHTA, FQGNSA. The CDR3 bases are TGTGCCAGCAGGCATCCGGGACTCCTCACAGATACGCAGTATTTT. Its protein is CASRHPGLLTDTQYF.

This clone has just a few counts. This chain links TRBV7-8 with TRBJ1-1; 8 positions agree with TRBD1. This CDR3 has 15 amino acids. From germline, CDR1 is SGHVS and CDR2 FQNEAQ. The J segment lost 1 base and the V segment lost 5 bases, leaving 6 bases of the junction unmatched. The CDR3 coding sequence is TGTGCCAGCAGCCCAGACAGGGGACAGAACACTGAAGCTTTCTTT. This codes for CASSPDRGQNTEAFF. Full variable domain (outside the CDR3, taken from reference TRBV7-8 and TRBJ1-1): GAGVSQSPRYKVAKRGQDVALRCDPISGHVSLFWYQQALGQGPEFLTYFQNEAQLDKSGLPSDRFFAERPEGSVSTLKIQRTQQEDSAVYLCASSPDRGQNTEAFFGQGTRLTVV.

In this sample, this clone turned up a few times. This chain connects TRBV27 to TRBJ2-7; 8 nucleotides match TRBD1. The germline gives CDR1 MNHEY, CDR2 SMNVEV (reference sequence). Losses at the gene ends were 6 bases for V and 7 bases for J; bases not matched to a gene: 14. The CDR3 runs to 15 residues. This CDR3 reads CASSPLEPTGDEQYF. The CDR3 nucleotides are TGTGCCAGCAGCCCACTGGAACCGACAGGGGATGAGCAGTACTTC.

This clone has only one observation. V usage is TRBV15 and J usage is TRBJ2-4; maybe TRBD2 (5 bases). Deletions cut 0 bases from V and 7 bases from J, with 10 bases between. The CDR3 contains 14 residues. The germline CDR1 and CDR2 sequences are LNHNV and YYDKDF (reference sequence). The CDR3 DNA sequence: TGTGCCACCAGCAGAGAGGGAGAATCCAACATTCAGTACTTC. Residues: CATSREGESNIQYF.

The CDR3 is CASSFNAEQYF. The CDR3 nucleotides read TGTGCCAGCAGTTTTAACGCGGAGCAGTACTTC. V and J are TRBV28 and TRBJ2-7, with unresolved D. Germline-derived CDR1 and CDR2 are MDHEN and SYDVKM. The CDR3 covers 11 residues. With 3 bases removed from V and 7 bases from J, the gap between germline ends came to 7 bases.

The V call is TRBV27, the J call TRBJ1-1; tentative D call: TRBD1 (6 bases). CDR1 is MNHEY, CDR2 SMNVEV, per germline (reference sequence). V gave up 9 bases and J gave up 5 bases, with 19 bases separating them. CDR3 length equals 14 residues. Here the CDR3 reads CARGGQGGKTEAFF. In DNA, the CDR3 is TGTGCCAGGGGGGGGCAGGGCGGGAAGACTGAAGCTTTCTTT.

The chain has TRBV28 and TRBJ2-1; 11 positions match TRBD2. The CDR3 runs to 19 residues. Germline-derived CDR1 and CDR2 are MDHEN and SYDVKM. Unmatched junction bases numbered 13, after V lost 6 bases and J lost 0 bases. The CDR3 bases are TGTGCCAGCAGCTCTATCAGACTAGCGGGACTTAGCTCCTACAATGAGCAGTTCTTC. This sequence encodes CASSSIRLAGLSSYNEQFF.

A few counts support this clone. The chain joins TRBV19 to TRBJ1-6; 7 nucleotides match TRBD1. CDR3 length: 15 residues. Germline V gene data show CDR1 as LNHDA and CDR2 as SQIVND (reference sequence). V dropped 4 bases and J dropped 8; count of bases not matched to a gene: 8. CDR3 sequence (DNA): TGTGCCAGTAGTACCACAGGGGTGGGTGATTCACCCCTCCACTTT. It encodes CASSTTGVGDSPLHF.

The table lists this clone with a count of one. This sample also contains other DNA sequences that code for the same CDR3. In DNA, the CDR3 is TGTGCCAGCAGTGGGACAGGTTCCACAGATACGCAGTATTTT. As protein: CASSGTGSTDTQYF. The chain recombines TRBV7-9 with TRBJ2-3, with TRBD1 identical over 8 bases. The CDR3 totals 14 residues. CDR1 and CDR2 from the germline V gene are SEHNR and FQNEAQ (reference sequence). V was pared by 6 bases and J by 2 bases, with 4 bases of the junction left unmatched.